The 4 T cell receptor beta chains presented below share a single source sample, sequenced in a study of blood T cell repertoires in COVID-19. Method: immunoSEQ multiplex PCR; TCRdb's copy keeps in-frame clones and lacks some. The sample includes 200,000 to 250,000 clones, 70% to 85% of them seen just once. Input material: PBMCs or T cells enriched from blood (not recorded which). The receptor set was obtained from a man aged 55 to 70 who had recovered from COVID-19.

The chain couples TRBV4-3 to TRBJ2-1; TRBD1 aligns across 9 bases. CDR1 and CDR2 (germline): LGHNA, YSLEER. V trimming: 0 bases; J trimming: 7 bases; junction bases outside the gene matches: 4. The CDR3 totals 15 residues. CDR3 sequence reads: CASSQEVGQGNEQFF. The CDR3 bases are TGCGCCAGCAGCCAAGAGGTTGGACAGGGGAATGAGCAGTTCTTC.

There are a few counts of this clone. V and J are TRBV7-9 and TRBJ1-3; D remains ambiguous. The CDR3 length is 14 residues. V lost 2 bases and J 2 bases, leaving 7 bases between the germline ends. The V gene's germline CDR1 is SEHNR and CDR2 FQNEAQ (reference sequence). CDR3 in amino acids: CASSLSTPGNTIYF. The CDR3 DNA is TGTGCCAGCAGCTTAAGTACTCCTGGAAACACCATATATTTT.

This clone was found once. This chain connects TRBV30 to TRBJ1-4; 7 bases map to TRBD1. The V segment lost 6 bases and the J segment 7 bases; nucleotides outside the gene matches: 8. This CDR3 is built from 13 residues. The germline V gene encodes CDR1 GTSNPN and CDR2 SVGIG (reference sequence). The CDR3: CACSTGVTEKLFF. DNA for the CDR3: TGTGCCTGTTCCACAGGGGTAACTGAAAAACTGTTTTTT. Together with reference TRBV30 and TRBJ1-4, the CDR3 gives the full variable domain: SQTIHQWPATLVQPVGSPLSLECTVEGTSNPNLYWYRQAAGRGLQLLFYSVGIGQISSEVPQNLSASRPQDRQFILSSKKLLLSDSGFYLCACSTGVTEKLFFGSGTQLSVL.

The gene calls are TRBV9 and TRBJ1-1; 7 bases fit TRBD1. The CDR3 spans 14 residues. The V gene end was trimmed by 0 bases and the J gene end by 9 bases; junction bases not matched to a gene: 8. Germline lookup yields CDR1 SGDLS and CDR2 YYNGEE. The CDR3 loop is CASSVVQEGQKAFF. CDR3 nucleotide sequence: TGTGCCAGCAGCGTAGTTCAGGAGGGACAGAAAGCTTTCTTT.